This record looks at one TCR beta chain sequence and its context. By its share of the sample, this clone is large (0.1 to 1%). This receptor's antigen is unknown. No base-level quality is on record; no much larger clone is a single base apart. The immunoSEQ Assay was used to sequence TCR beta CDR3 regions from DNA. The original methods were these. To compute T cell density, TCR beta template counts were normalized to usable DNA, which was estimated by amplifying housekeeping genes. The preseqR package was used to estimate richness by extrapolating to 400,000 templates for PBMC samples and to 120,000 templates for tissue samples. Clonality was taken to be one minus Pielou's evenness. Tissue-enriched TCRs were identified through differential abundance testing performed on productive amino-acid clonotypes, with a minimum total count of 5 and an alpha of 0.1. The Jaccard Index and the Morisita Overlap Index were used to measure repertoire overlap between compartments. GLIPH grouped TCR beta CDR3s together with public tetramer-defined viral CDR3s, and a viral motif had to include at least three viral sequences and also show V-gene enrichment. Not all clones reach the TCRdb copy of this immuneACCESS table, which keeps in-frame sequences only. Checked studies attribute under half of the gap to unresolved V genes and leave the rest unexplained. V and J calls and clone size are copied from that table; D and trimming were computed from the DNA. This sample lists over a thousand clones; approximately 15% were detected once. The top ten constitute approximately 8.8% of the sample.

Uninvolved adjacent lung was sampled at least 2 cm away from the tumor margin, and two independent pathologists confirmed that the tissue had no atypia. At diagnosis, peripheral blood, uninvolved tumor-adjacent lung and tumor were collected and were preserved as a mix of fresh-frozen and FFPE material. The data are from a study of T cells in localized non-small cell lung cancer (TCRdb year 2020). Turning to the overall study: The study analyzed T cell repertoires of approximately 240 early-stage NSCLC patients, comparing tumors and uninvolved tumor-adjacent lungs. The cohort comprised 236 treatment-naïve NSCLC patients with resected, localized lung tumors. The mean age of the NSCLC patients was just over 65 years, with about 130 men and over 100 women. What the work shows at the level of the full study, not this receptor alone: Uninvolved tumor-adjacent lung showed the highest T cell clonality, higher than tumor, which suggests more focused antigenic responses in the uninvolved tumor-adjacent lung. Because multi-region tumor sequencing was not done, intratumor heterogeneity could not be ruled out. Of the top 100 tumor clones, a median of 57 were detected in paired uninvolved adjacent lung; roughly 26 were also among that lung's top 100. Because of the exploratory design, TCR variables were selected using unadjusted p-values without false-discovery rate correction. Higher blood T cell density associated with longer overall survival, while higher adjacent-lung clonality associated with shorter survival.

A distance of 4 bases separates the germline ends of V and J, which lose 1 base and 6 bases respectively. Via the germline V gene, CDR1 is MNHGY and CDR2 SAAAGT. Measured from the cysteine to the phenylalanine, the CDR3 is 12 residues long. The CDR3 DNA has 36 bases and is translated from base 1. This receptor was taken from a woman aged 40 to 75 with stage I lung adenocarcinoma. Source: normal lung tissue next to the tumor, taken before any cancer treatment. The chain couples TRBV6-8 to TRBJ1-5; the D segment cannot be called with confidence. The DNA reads TGTGCCAGCAGTTACTTGGGTCAGCCCCAGCATTTT. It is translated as CASSYLGQPQHF.